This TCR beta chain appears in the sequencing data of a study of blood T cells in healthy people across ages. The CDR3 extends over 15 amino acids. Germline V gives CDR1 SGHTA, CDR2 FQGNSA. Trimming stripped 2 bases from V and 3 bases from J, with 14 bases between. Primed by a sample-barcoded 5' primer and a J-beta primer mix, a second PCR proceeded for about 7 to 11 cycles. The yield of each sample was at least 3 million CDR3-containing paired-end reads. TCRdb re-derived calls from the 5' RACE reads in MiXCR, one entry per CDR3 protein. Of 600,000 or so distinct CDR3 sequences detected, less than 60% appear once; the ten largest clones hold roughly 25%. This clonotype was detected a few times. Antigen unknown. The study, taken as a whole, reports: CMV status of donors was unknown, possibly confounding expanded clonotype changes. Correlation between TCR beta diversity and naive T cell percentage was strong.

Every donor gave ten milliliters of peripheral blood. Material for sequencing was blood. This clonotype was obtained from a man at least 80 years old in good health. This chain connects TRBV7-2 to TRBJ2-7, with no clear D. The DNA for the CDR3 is TGTGCCAGCAGCTTACTACCCTCAGCCAACTACGAGCAGTACTTC. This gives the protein CASSLLPSANYEQYF. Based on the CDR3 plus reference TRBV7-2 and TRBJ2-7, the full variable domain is GAGVSQSPSNKVTEKGKDVELRCDPISGHTALYWYRQSLGQGLEFLIYFQGNSAPDKSGLPSDRFSAERTGGSVSTLTIQRTQQEDSAVYLCASSLLPSANYEQYFGPGTRLTVT.